This TCR beta chain is drawn from a study of CD8 T cells in Susac syndrome. Overall study: Intravenous immunoglobulin alone or corticosteroids were being given to patients with Susac syndrome at blood draw, unless they were therapy-naive.

Comment on this clonotype: Its target is not known.

Random hexamers were used to reverse transcribe about 0.45 to 1 ug of RNA. Amplification of TCR beta CDR3 was carried out by immunoSEQ multiplex PCR, which covered 54 Vbeta and 13 Jbeta segments. A single record per CDR3 protein comes from TCRdb applying MiXCR to the immunoSEQ multiplex PCR reads. The data contain 95,000 to 150,000 distinct CDR3 sequences, around 95% of them singletons. This CDR3 is 15 amino acids long. CDR1 and CDR2 (germline): SGDLS, YYNGEE. Trimming took 0 bases from V and 7 from J; bases not matched to a gene: 4. General observations from the study: Across the total CD8+ repertoires, more than 15 Susac-specific public clones were detected, and across the CD8+ TEMRA repertoires, several such clones were detected.

The chain joins TRBV9 to TRBJ2-1; 10 bases line up with TRBD2. The clonotype originates from a human donor with Susac syndrome. The sample was CD8+ T cells from PBMCs. Here the CDR3 reads CASSVGASGGNEQFF. CDR3 DNA: TGTGCCAGCAGCGTAGGGGCTAGCGGGGGAAATGAGCAGTTCTTC.